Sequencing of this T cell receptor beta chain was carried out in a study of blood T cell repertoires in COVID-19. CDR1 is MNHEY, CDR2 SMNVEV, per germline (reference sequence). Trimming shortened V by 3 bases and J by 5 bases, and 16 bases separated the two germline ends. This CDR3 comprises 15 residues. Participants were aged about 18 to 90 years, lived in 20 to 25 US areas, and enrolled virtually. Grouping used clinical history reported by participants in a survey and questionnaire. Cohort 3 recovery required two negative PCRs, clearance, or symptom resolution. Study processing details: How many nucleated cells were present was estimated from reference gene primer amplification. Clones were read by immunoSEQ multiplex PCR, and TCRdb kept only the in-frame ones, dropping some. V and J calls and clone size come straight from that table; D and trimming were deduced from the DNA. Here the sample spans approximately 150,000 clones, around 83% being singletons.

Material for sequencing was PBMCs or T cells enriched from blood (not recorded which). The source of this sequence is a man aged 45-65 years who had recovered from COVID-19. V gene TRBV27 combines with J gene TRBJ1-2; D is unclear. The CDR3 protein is CASSFGLGSEYGYTF. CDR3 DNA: TGTGCCAGCAGTTTTGGCCTCGGGTCGGAGTATGGCTACACCTTC.